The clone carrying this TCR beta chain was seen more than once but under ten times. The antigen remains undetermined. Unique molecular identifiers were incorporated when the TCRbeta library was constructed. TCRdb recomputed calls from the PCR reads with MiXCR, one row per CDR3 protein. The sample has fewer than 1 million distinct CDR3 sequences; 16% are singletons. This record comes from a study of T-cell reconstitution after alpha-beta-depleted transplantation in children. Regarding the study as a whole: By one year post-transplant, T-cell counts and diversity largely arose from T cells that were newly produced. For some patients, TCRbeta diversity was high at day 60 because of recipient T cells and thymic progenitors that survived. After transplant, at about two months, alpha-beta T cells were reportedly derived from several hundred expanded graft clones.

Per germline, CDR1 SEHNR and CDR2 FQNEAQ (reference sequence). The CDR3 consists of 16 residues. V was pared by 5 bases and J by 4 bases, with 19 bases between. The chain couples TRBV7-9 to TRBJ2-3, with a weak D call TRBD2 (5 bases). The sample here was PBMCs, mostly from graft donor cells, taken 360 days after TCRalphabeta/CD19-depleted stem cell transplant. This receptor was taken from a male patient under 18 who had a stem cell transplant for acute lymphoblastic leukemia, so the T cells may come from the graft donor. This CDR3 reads CASSQGPVGGADTQYF. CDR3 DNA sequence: TGTGCCAGCAGCCAAGGACCGGTTGGAGGCGCAGATACGCAGTATTTT.